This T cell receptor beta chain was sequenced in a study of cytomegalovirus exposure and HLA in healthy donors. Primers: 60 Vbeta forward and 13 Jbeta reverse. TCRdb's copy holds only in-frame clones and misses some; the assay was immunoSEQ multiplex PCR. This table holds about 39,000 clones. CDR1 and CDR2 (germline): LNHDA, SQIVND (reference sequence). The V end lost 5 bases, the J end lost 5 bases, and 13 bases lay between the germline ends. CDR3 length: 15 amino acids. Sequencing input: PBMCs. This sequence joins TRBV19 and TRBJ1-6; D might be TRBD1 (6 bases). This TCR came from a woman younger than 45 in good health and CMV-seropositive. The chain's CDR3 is CASSSGHLNNSPLHF. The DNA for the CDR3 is TGTGCCAGTAGTTCGGGACACCTGAATAATTCACCCCTCCACTTT.